This entry lists 27 T cell receptor beta chains sequenced from one sample in a study of shared clonotypes between healthy human individuals. The data were produced by immunoSEQ multiplex PCR, yet TCRdb's version contains in-frame clones alone and is incomplete. This sample has 600,000 to 800,000 clones, with around 77% found just once. The sequenced sample was memory CD4+ T cells sorted from blood. Subset meaning: CD45RA-negative fraction. The receptors here all came from a woman aged 25 to 45 in good health.

The V and J genes are TRBV5-1 and TRBJ2-1; TRBD2 aligns across 14 bases. The CDR3 sequence is 16 residues long. Trimming removed 0 bases from V and 9 bases from J; junction bases left unmatched: 5. Germline V gives CDR1 SGHRS, CDR2 YFSETQ. The CDR3 spells CASSLAGGLAGVEQFF. The CDR3 region has the DNA TGCGCCAGCAGCTTGGCCGGGGGACTAGCGGGAGTTGAGCAGTTCTTC.

CDR3 sequence (DNA): TGTGCCATGAAACCGGGACAGGGTTCCTACGAGCAGTACTTC. This gives the protein CAMKPGQGSYEQYF. The rearrangement links TRBV6-1 to TRBJ2-7; 9 bases match TRBD1. This CDR3 comprises 14 residues. From germline, CDR1 is MNHNS and CDR2 SASEGT. V was pared by 10 bases and J by 1 base, with 8 bases of the junction left unmatched.

The chain recombines TRBV25-1 with TRBJ2-1; TRBD2 is a possible D gene (6 bases). Per the germline V gene, CDR1 is MGHDK and CDR2 is SYGVNS. CDR3 length: 16 residues. The V and J ends lost 3 bases and 3 bases respectively, with 15 bases between them. The CDR3 loop is CASSESTSWGYNEQFF. Here the CDR3 DNA reads TGTGCCAGCAGTGAGTCAACTAGCTGGGGCTACAATGAGCAGTTCTTC.

This clone was seen many times. V and J are TRBV19 and TRBJ1-5; TRBD1 aligns across 11 bases. The CDR3 extends over 14 amino acids. Germline-derived CDR1 and CDR2 are LNHDA and SQIVND (reference sequence). The junction had 6 bases not matched to a gene; V was cut back by 5 bases and J by 9 bases. CDR3 sequence: CASSAGQGAWPQHF. CDR3 DNA sequence: TGTGCCAGTAGTGCAGGACAGGGGGCTTGGCCCCAGCATTTT. Full variable domain (missing parts from reference TRBV19 and TRBJ1-5): DGGITQSPKYLFRKEGQNVTLSCEQNLNHDAMYWYRQDPGQGLRLIYYSQIVNDFQKGDIAEGYSVSREKKESFPLTVTSAQKNPTAFYLCASSAGQGAWPQHFGDGTRLSIL.

J is TRBJ2-3 and V is TRBV6-5, with TRBD2 as a possible D gene (6 bases). Deletions cut 6 bases from V and 7 bases from J, with 20 bases between. Per germline, CDR1 MNHEY and CDR2 SVGAGI. CDR3 length: 15 amino acids. The CDR3 spells CASSLDGGGVNTQYF. As DNA, the CDR3 is TGTGCCAGCAGCTTGGATGGAGGAGGGGTGAATACGCAGTATTTT.

The rearrangement joins TRBV25-1 to TRBJ2-7, with 7 bases aligning to TRBD2. J was trimmed by 0 bases and V by 7 bases; bases with no gene match: 6. Germline CDR1 MGHDK, CDR2 SYGVNS. The CDR3 has 14 amino acids. CDR3 loop: CASTSGGSSYEQYF. In nucleotides, the CDR3 is TGTGCCAGCACATCGGGCGGGAGCTCCTACGAGCAGTACTTC.

The V and J genes are TRBV4-1 and TRBJ2-2; 8 bases agree with TRBD2. After removal of 2 bases from V and 0 bases from J, the junction contained 8 bases not matched to a gene. CDR3 length equals 18 residues. Germline V gene lookup returns CDR1 MGHRA and CDR2 YSYEKL. This CDR3 is CASSQMGSGNANTGELFF. The CDR3 DNA sequence: TGCGCCAGCAGCCAAATGGGTAGCGGGAATGCGAACACCGGGGAGCTGTTTTTT.

The chain links TRBV28 to TRBJ1-4; D call uncertain. Germline-derived CDR1 and CDR2 are MDHEN and SYDVKM. The CDR3 length is 13 residues. With 5 bases removed from V and 5 bases from J, the gap between germline ends came to 9 bases. The CDR3 DNA is TGTGCCAGCAGTCCCCCGGGAAATGAAAAACTGTTTTTT. Residues: CASSPPGNEKLFF.

The V call is TRBV29-1, the J call TRBJ1-2, with TRBD1 matching over 7 bases. The CDR3 is 14 residues long. Germline lookup yields CDR1 SQVTM and CDR2 ANQGSEA. The junction had 8 bases not matched to a gene; V was cut back by 1 base and J by 6 bases. The CDR3 DNA follows: TGCAGCGTTGAAGGCCTTGGGACAGCGGATGGCTACACCTTC. Amino acid sequence: CSVEGLGTADGYTF.

V usage is TRBV5-1 and J usage is TRBJ2-1; D is undetermined. Germline lookup yields CDR1 SGHRS and CDR2 YFSETQ. The CDR3 is made up of 17 amino acids. Trimming pared 3 bases from V and 7 bases from J, leaving 23 bases between. CDR3: CASSWPVPGGVGNEQFF. Here the CDR3 DNA reads TGCGCCAGCAGCTGGCCCGTCCCGGGCGGAGTTGGGAATGAGCAGTTCTTC. Looking up the rest from reference TRBV5-1 and TRBJ2-1 gives the full variable domain: KAGVTQTPRYLIKTRGQQVTLSCSPISGHRSVSWYQQTPGQGLQFLFEYFSETQRNKGNFPGRFSGRQFSNSRSEMNVSTLELGDSALYLCASSWPVPGGVGNEQFFGPGTRLTVL.

A single count supports this clone. The chain couples TRBV28 to TRBJ2-1; 13 nucleotides align to TRBD2. V was pared by 6 bases and J by 4 bases, with 3 bases of the junction left unmatched. The CDR3 is 15 residues long. The V gene's germline CDR1 is MDHEN and CDR2 SYDVKM. Here the CDR3 reads CASRALAGGYNEQFF. The CDR3 DNA follows: TGTGCCAGCAGGGCACTAGCGGGAGGGTACAATGAGCAGTTCTTC. Based on the CDR3 plus reference TRBV28 and TRBJ2-1, the full variable domain is DVKVTQSSRYLVKRTGEKVFLECVQDMDHENMFWYRQDPGLGLRLIYFSYDVKMKEKGDIPEGYSVSREKKERFSLILESASTNQTSMYLCASRALAGGYNEQFFGPGTRLTVL.

This chain joins TRBV2 and TRBJ1-4, with D unresolved. This CDR3 region has 15 residues. The germline V and J ends were trimmed by 9 bases and 0 bases, with 14 bases remaining between them. Looked up from germline, CDR1 is SNHLY and CDR2 is FYNNEI. CDR3 amino acids: CASTSRTATNEKLFF. CDR3 DNA: TGTGCCAGTACCTCCCGGACGGCAACTAATGAAAAACTGTTTTTT.

In DNA, the CDR3 is TGCAGCGTTGAAGAAGGTAGCGGGAGCCGGTTCTTC. It codes for CSVEEGSGSRFF. The chain recombines TRBV29-1 with TRBJ2-1; TRBD2 agrees at 9 bases. The J segment lost 15 bases and the V segment lost 0 bases, leaving 6 bases of the junction unmatched. The CDR3 is 12 residues long. In germline, CDR1 is SQVTM, CDR2 ANQGSEA.

The V call is TRBV28, the J call TRBJ1-1; D gene unclear. CDR1 and CDR2 from the germline V gene are MDHEN and SYDVKM. The CDR3 spans 14 residues. Trimming shortened V by 5 bases and J by 7 bases, and 17 bases separated the two germline ends. CDR3 coding DNA: TGTGCCAGCAGTCATCGAGTCTCGCCCCTTGAAGCTTTCTTT. Its protein is CASSHRVSPLEAFF.

V is TRBV19 and J is TRBJ1-1, with D unresolved. Germline values: CDR1 LNHDA, CDR2 SQIVND (reference sequence). The germline V and J ends were trimmed by 1 base and 10 bases, with 10 bases remaining between them. CDR3 length equals 12 residues. The CDR3 DNA reads TGTGCCAGTAGTATAGGGAACCTGAGAGCTTTCTTT. Protein: CASSIGNLRAFF.

This clone has only a few counts. The V call is TRBV9, the J call TRBJ2-3, with TRBD1 identical over 7 bases. V lost 4 bases, J lost 4 bases, and 12 bases stayed unmatched. Looked up from germline, CDR1 is SGDLS and CDR2 is YYNGEE. CDR3 length equals 16 residues. CDR3 bases: TGTGCCAGCAGCCCTCCCCCCGGACAGGAGTCAGATACGCAGTATTTT. Translating gives CASSPPPGQESDTQYF.

The chain uses TRBV2 and TRBJ1-5; possibly TRBD1 for D (5 bases). V shed 6 bases and J shed 0 bases, with 12 bases lying between them. CDR3 size: 15 residues. CDR1 is SNHLY, CDR2 FYNNEI, per germline. The CDR3 is CASSGPGLSNQPQHF. The CDR3 DNA reads TGTGCCAGCAGCGGACCAGGGCTTAGCAATCAGCCCCAGCATTTT.

The V call is TRBV29-1, the J call TRBJ2-3; TRBD1 agrees at 9 bases. The V gene end was trimmed by 3 bases and the J gene end by 4 bases; junction bases not matched to a gene: 11. The CDR3 covers 16 residues. Germline V gene sequence: CDR1 SQVTM, CDR2 ANQGSEA. The CDR3 nucleotides read TGCAGCGTTGAGGACCTACAGGGGGCGGCCGCAGATACGCAGTATTTT. This gives the protein CSVEDLQGAAADTQYF.

The chain employs TRBV19 and TRBJ1-5; D may be TRBD1 (5 bases). The CDR3 covers 14 residues. Trimming left V 10 bases short and J 2 bases short, with 15 bases between. The V gene's germline CDR1 is LNHDA and CDR2 SQIVND (reference sequence). The CDR3 sequence is CATRANFRNQPQHF. The CDR3 region has the DNA TGTGCCACCAGGGCTAATTTTCGCAATCAGCCCCAGCATTTT.

To note about this clone: Other DNA sequences from this sample encode an identical CDR3 as well. The chain employs TRBV6-6 and TRBJ2-5; 8 nucleotides align to TRBD1. CDR3 length: 13 amino acids. V shed 6 bases, J shed 2 bases, and the junction held 2 bases outside the gene matches. Germline V gene sequence: CDR1 MNHNY, CDR2 SVGAGI (reference sequence). CDR3 in DNA: TGTGCCAGCAGCAGGGGGCCACAAGAGACCCAGTACTTC. It specifies CASSRGPQETQYF.

This chain uses TRBV27 with TRBJ2-7; the match to TRBD1 covers 8 bases. CDR1 and CDR2 (germline): MNHEY, SMNVEV (reference sequence). With 4 bases clipped from V and 5 bases from J, the junction kept 10 bases outside the gene matches. The CDR3 consists of 15 residues. The CDR3 region has the DNA TGTGCCAGCAGTTCCCCTAGAGGACAGGGCGACGAGCAGTACTTC. Residues: CASSSPRGQGDEQYF.

The genes are TRBV10-1 and TRBJ2-1; D is possibly TRBD2 (6 bases). Germline loops: CDR1 WNHNN, CDR2 SYGVQD (reference sequence). V lost 4 bases and J 1 base, leaving 8 bases between the germline ends. This CDR3 has 14 amino acids. The CDR3 nucleotides are TGCGCCAGCAGTGTTCGGGAGTCCTACAATGAGCAGTTCTTC. Encoded protein: CASSVRESYNEQFF.

This clone was detected a few times. This chain links TRBV2 with TRBJ2-5, with 8 nucleotides matching TRBD1. The CDR3 is 11 residues long. The germline V gene has CDR1 SNHLY and CDR2 FYNNEI. The CDR3 sequence: CGGRGLETQYF. Here the CDR3 DNA reads TGTGGGGGCAGGGGGCTAGAGACCCAGTACTTC.

This chain uses TRBV11-2 with TRBJ2-7; possibly TRBD1 for D (5 bases). With 5 bases removed from V and 5 bases from J, the gap between germline ends came to 19 bases. CDR3 size: 15 residues. Germline CDR1 and CDR2: SGHAT and FQNNGV. The CDR3: CASSPRPKGRHEQYF. CDR3 nucleotide sequence: TGTGCCAGCAGCCCGCGACCCAAGGGGCGGCACGAGCAGTACTTC.

The J gene is TRBJ2-3, the V gene TRBV5-1; D is tentatively TRBD1 or TRBD2 (6 bases each). This CDR3 spans 14 amino acids. The germline V gene has CDR1 SGHRS and CDR2 YFSETQ. The V gene lost 7 bases and the J gene lost 3 bases, with 15 bases spanning the gap. The CDR3, as DNA: TGCGCCAGCGAGGGGGGAGTCGAAACAGATACGCAGTATTTT. It yields the protein CASEGGVETDTQYF.

This CDR3 reads CASSQNRGRNDTQYF. The CDR3 DNA reads TGTGCCAGCAGCCAAAACAGGGGGCGCAACGATACGCAGTATTTT. This rearrangement joins TRBV13 to TRBJ2-3, with 9 positions matching TRBD1. The CDR3 sequence is 15 residues long. V dropped 5 bases and J dropped 6; count of bases not matched to a gene: 9. Germline V gives CDR1 PRHDT, CDR2 FYEKMQ (reference sequence).

This chain uses TRBV5-1 with TRBJ1-1; unclear D gene. V was trimmed by 4 bases and J by 1 base, leaving 20 bases between them. Germline V gives CDR1 SGHRS, CDR2 YFSETQ. The CDR3 sequence is 17 residues long. The CDR3 bases are TGCGCCAGCAGCCCCCCCGGGATCTCTGTCAAGAACACTGAAGCTTTCTTT. Translation: CASSPPGISVKNTEAFF.